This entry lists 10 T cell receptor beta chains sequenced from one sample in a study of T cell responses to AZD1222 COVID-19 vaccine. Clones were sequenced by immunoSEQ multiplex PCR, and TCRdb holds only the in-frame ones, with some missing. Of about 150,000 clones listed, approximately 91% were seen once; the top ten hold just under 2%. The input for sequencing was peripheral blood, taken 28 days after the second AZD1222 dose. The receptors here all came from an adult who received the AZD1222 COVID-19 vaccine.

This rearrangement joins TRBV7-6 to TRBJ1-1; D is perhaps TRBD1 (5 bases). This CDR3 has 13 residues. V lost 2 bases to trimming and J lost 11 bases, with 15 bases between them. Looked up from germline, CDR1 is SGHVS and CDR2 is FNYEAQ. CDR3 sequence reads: CASSLWEGAGAFF. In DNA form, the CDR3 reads TGTGCCAGCAGCTTATGGGAAGGGGCTGGGGCTTTCTTT.

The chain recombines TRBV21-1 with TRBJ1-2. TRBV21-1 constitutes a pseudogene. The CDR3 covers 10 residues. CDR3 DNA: TGTGCCAGCAGCGCGGGGGGCTACACCTTC. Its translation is CASSAGGYTF.

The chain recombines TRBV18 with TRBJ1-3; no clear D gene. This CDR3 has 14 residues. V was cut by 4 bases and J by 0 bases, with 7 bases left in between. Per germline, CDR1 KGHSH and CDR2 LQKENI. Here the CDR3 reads CASSLQSSGNTIYF. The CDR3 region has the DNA TGTGCCAGCTCACTACAGAGCTCTGGAAACACCATATATTTT. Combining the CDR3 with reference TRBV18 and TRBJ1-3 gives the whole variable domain NAGVMQNPRHLVRRRGQEARLRCSPMKGHSHVYWYRQLPEEGLKFMVYLQKENIIDESGMPKERFSAEFPKEGPSILRIQQVVRGDSAAYFCASSLQSSGNTIYFGEGSWLTVV.

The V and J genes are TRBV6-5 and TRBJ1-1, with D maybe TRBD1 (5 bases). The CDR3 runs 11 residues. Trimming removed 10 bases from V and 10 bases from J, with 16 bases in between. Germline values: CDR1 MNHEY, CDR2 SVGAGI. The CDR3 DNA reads TGTGCCAACTGGGACTCGGCGGGAGCTTTCTTT. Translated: CANWDSAGAFF.

The CDR3 nucleotides read TGTGCCAGTAGTATACTACAGGGGCGTGAAAAACTGTTTTTT. Translating gives CASSILQGREKLFF. The chain couples TRBV19 to TRBJ1-4; 7 bases are a match to TRBD1. This CDR3 has 14 amino acids. The V and J ends lost 2 bases and 7 bases, in that order; junction bases with no gene match: 4. CDR1 is LNHDA, CDR2 SQIVND, per germline (reference sequence).

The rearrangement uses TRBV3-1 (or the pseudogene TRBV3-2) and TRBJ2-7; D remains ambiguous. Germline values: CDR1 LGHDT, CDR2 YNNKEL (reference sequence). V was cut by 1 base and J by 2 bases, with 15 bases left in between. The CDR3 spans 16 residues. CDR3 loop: CASSQGRTGLAYEQYF. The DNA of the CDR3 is TGTGCCAGCAGCCAAGGGCGCACGGGTTTGGCCTACGAGCAGTACTTC.

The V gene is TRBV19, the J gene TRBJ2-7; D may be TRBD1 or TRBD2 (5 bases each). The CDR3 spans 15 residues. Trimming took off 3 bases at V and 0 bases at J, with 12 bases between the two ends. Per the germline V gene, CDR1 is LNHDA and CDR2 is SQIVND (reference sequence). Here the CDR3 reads CASSMTLGRSYEQYF. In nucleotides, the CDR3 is TGTGCCAGTAGTATGACTTTGGGACGCTCCTACGAGCAGTACTTC.

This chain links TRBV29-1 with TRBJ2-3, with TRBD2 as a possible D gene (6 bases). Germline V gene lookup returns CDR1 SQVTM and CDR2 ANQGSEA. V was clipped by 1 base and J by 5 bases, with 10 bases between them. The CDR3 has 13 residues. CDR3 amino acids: CSVEVGGGDTQYF. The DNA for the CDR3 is TGCAGCGTTGAAGTCGGGGGAGGAGATACGCAGTATTTT.

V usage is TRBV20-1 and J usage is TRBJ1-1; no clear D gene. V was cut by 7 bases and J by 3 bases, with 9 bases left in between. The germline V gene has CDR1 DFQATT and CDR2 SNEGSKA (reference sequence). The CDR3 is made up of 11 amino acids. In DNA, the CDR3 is TGCAGTGGAGGGTGGGACACTGAAGCTTTCTTT. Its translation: CSGGWDTEAFF.

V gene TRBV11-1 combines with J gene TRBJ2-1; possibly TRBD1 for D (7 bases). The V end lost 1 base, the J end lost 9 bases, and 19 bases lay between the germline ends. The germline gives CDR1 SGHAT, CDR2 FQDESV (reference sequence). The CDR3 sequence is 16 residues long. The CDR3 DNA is TGTGCCAGCAGCTTAGGCGGGCGGCAGGGGGAGGTTGAGCAGTTCTTC. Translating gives CASSLGGRQGEVEQFF.